Sequencing of this T cell receptor (beta chain) was carried out in a study of T cell repertoires in cytomegalovirus infection. About the research overall: Matching HLA type and CMV infection were both indicated by public TCR beta signatures.

Germline lookup yields CDR1 SGHVS and CDR2 FQNEAQ. V was pared by 1 base and J by 0 bases, with 10 bases between. The CDR3 is made up of 17 amino acids. A remark on this clonotype: Its matching antigen is unknown.

Study results and limitations: HLA-C-restricted TCR beta clonotypes specific for CMV led the ex vivo response.

MiXCR, applied by TCRdb to the reads, yields one record per CDR3 protein. The table lists around 200,000 distinct CDR3 sequences, about 18% of them singletons. The sequence was obtained from a human donor in good health (CMV status not recorded). Some clones in this sample may be carry-over from other donors' samples. The sequenced material came from CD8+ T cells from PBMCs. This chain connects TRBV7-8 to TRBJ2-6, with D perhaps TRBD2 (5 bases). CDR3 in DNA: TGTGCCAGCAGCTTAGAAGTGGGAGTCTCTGGGGCCAACGTCCTGACTTTC. As protein: CASSLEVGVSGANVLTF.